This section outlines one T cell receptor beta chain sequence together with its context. Its antigen remains unidentified. V was cut by 6 bases and J by 5 bases, with 17 bases left in between. This CDR3 region has 14 residues. None of the patients had undergone any treatment ahead of thyroid surgery. This record comes from a study of metastatic and nonmetastatic thyroid tumors. Study background: A comparison of repertoires was made across blood and tumor or nodule tissue from malignant and benign thyroid patients. Whole-study results and caveats: The study reportedly found significantly higher TCR beta diversity in malignant thyroid tumors than benign nodules, in blood and tumor.

In the original processing: Researchers built a distant-metastasis classifier for papillary thyroid cancer that drew on CDR3 differences across clinicopathological groups. TCRdb re-analyzed the PCR reads using MiXCR. What appears here as the V and J calls and clone size reflects TCRdb's work, not the paper's. The sample has 40,000 to 45,000 clones, roughly 3.2% seen once. The V and J genes are TRBV12-3 or TRBV12-4 and TRBJ2-7; tentative D call: TRBD1 (6 bases). The sequenced material came from blood. The clonotype was recovered from a female donor with papillary thyroid cancer or a benign thyroid nodule (not recorded which). Some clones in this sample may be carry-over from other donors' samples. The CDR3 is CASRPGHGVNEQYF. Here the CDR3 DNA reads TGTGCCAGCAGGCCGGGACATGGGGTCAACGAGCAGTACTTC.